Below, 10 T cell receptor beta chains from the same sample are listed, as sequenced in a study of T-cell memory formation after mild COVID-19. TCRdb re-called the 5' RACE reads through MiXCR, storing one row per CDR3 protein. The table has nearly 110,000 distinct CDR3 sequences, 17% seen once. The sample comprised PBMCs or a T cell subset sorted from them (not recorded which). The receptors were gathered from an adult woman who had mild COVID-19 (a few samples of this study predate the infection). Cell type and time point are not known.

The chain employs TRBV12-3 or TRBV12-4 and TRBJ2-3; D might be TRBD2 (5 bases). This CDR3 is 14 amino acids long. V was shortened by 5 bases and J by 0 bases, with 9 bases between the two germline ends. CDR3: CASSPGSSTDTQYF. The CDR3 nucleotides read TGTGCCAGCAGTCCGGGGTCTAGCACAGATACGCAGTATTTT.

In this sample, this clonotype turned up a few times. This chain links TRBV15 with TRBJ1-5; weak D call: TRBD1 (5 bases). V gave up 0 bases and J gave up 0 bases, with 12 bases separating them. There are 17 residues in the CDR3. The germline V gene has CDR1 LNHNV and CDR2 YYDKDF (reference sequence). The CDR3 sequence is CATSRDLGTYSNQPQHF. The CDR3 region has the DNA TGTGCCACCAGCAGAGATCTAGGGACCTATAGCAATCAGCCCCAGCATTTT.

The chain combines TRBV29-1 with TRBJ1-1, with TRBD1 as a possible D gene (5 bases). The CDR3 is 13 residues long. V was pared by 5 bases and J by 1 base, with 11 bases between. The germline V gene has CDR1 SQVTM and CDR2 ANQGSEA. DNA of the CDR3: TGCAGCGTTACTGGGACGGGGAACACTGAAGCTTTCTTT. As protein: CSVTGTGNTEAFF.

The sample holds a few counts of this clonotype. The V call is TRBV5-4, the J call TRBJ2-3; 9 bases fit TRBD1. The CDR3 totals 15 residues. Unmatched junction bases numbered 4, after V lost 3 bases and J lost 2 bases. Per germline, CDR1 SGHNT and CDR2 YYREEE (reference sequence). The CDR3 loop is CASSSGTGITDTQYF. The DNA for the CDR3 is TGTGCCAGCAGCTCCGGGACAGGGATCACAGATACGCAGTATTTT.

The rearrangement links TRBV4-1 to TRBJ2-3, with unresolved D. The CDR3 length is 16 residues. Germline CDR1 and CDR2: MGHRA and YSYEKL. Trimming stripped 2 bases from V and 0 bases from J, with 12 bases between. CDR3 sequence: CASSQQNLTSTDTQYF. CDR3 coding DNA: TGCGCCAGCAGCCAACAGAATCTTACTAGCACAGATACGCAGTATTTT.

This clonotype appeared many times. The CDR3 DNA sequence: TGCGCCAGCAGCCAAGGGACAGGGAGCTCCTACGAGCAGTACTTC. Translated: CASSQGTGSSYEQYF. The gene calls are TRBV4-3 and TRBJ2-7, with 8 bases fitting TRBD1. J was trimmed by 0 bases and V by 1 base; bases with no gene match: 2. Looked up from germline, CDR1 is LGHNA and CDR2 is YSLEER. CDR3 length: 15 residues.

This chain uses TRBV24-1 with TRBJ1-2, with D hard to call. The CDR3 has 14 amino acids. Germline V gives CDR1 KGHDR, CDR2 SFDVKD. Trimming pared 3 bases from V and 5 bases from J, leaving 12 bases between. The CDR3 reads CATSDGSSLYGYTF. The CDR3 region has the DNA TGTGCCACCAGTGATGGGAGTTCTTTATATGGCTACACCTTC.

The genes are TRBV11-2 and TRBJ2-3; D is perhaps TRBD1 or TRBD2 (5 bases each). The CDR3 covers 15 residues. Germline-derived CDR1 and CDR2 are SGHAT and FQNNGV. V dropped 3 bases and J dropped 3 bases, with 13 bases sitting between them. The CDR3 here is CASSFWGRETDTQYF. The CDR3 bases are TGTGCCAGCAGCTTTTGGGGGAGAGAGACAGATACGCAGTATTTT. Full variable domain (missing parts from reference TRBV11-2 and TRBJ2-3): EAGVAQSPRYKIIEKRQSVAFWCNPISGHATLYWYQQILGQGPKLLIQFQNNGVVDDSQLPKDRFSAERLKGVDSTLKIQPAKLEDSAVYLCASSFWGRETDTQYFGPGTRLTVL.

The chain links TRBV12-3 or TRBV12-4 to TRBJ2-3; D assignment may be TRBD1 or TRBD2 (6 bases each). The CDR3 sequence is 14 residues long. V lost 6 bases and J 4 bases, leaving 14 bases between the germline ends. CDR3 in DNA: TGTGCCAGCAGCCCACACGGGGGCTCAGATACGCAGTATTTT. Residues: CASSPHGGSDTQYF.

J is TRBJ1-3 and V is TRBV9, with no clear D. The CDR3 has 14 residues. Germline loops: CDR1 SGDLS, CDR2 YYNGEE. V shed 0 bases and J shed 1 base, with 5 bases lying between them. In DNA form, the CDR3 reads TGTGCCAGCAGCGTAGGGAATTCTGGAAACACCATATATTTT. Translation: CASSVGNSGNTIYF.